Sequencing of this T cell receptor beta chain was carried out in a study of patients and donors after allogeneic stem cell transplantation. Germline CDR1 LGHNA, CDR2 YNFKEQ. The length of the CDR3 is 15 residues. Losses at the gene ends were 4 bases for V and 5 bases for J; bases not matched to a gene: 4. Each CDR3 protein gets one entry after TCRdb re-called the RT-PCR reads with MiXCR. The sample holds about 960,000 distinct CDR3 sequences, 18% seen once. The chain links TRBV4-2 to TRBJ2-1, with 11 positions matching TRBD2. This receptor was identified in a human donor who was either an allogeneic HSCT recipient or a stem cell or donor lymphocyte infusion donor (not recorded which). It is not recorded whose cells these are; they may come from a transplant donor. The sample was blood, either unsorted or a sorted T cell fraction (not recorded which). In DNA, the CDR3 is TGTGCCAGCAGCCGATTAGCGGGAGGGGACAATGAGCAGTTCTTC. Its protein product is CASSRLAGGDNEQFF.